This entry lists 15 T cell receptor beta chains sequenced from one sample in a study of shared clonotypes between healthy human individuals. Method: immunoSEQ multiplex PCR; TCRdb's copy keeps in-frame clones and lacks some. The repertoire holds around 500,000 clones, with around 80% as singletons. The sample consisted of PBMCs. The receptor source for this set is a woman in her thirties or forties in good health. Some clones in this sample may be carry-over from other donors' samples.

The rearrangement links TRBV2 to TRBJ2-7; tentative D call: TRBD1 (5 bases). Germline CDR1 reads SNHLY; CDR2 reads FYNNEI. CDR3 size: 15 residues. V lost 6 bases and J lost 0, with 15 bases in between. CDR3 in amino acids: CASRTDSPTSYEQYF. The CDR3 DNA follows: TGTGCCAGCAGAACAGACAGTCCGACCTCCTACGAGCAGTACTTC.

This rearrangement joins TRBV30 to TRBJ2-3, with D possibly being TRBD1 (6 bases). The V end was cut by 0 bases, the J end by 5 bases, with 15 bases between. This CDR3 spans 15 amino acids. Germline V lookup: CDR1 GTSNPN, CDR2 SVGIG (reference sequence). CDR3: CAWSVGQGMVDTQYF. The DNA of the CDR3 is TGTGCCTGGAGTGTAGGGCAGGGGATGGTAGATACGCAGTATTTT. Combining the CDR3 with reference TRBV30 and TRBJ2-3 gives the whole variable domain SQTIHQWPATLVQPVGSPLSLECTVEGTSNPNLYWYRQAAGRGLQLLFYSVGIGQISSEVPQNLSASRPQDRQFILSSKKLLLSDSGFYLCAWSVGQGMVDTQYFGPGTRLTVL.

The V and J genes are TRBV25-1 and TRBJ2-1, with 9 bases matching TRBD1. The V gene's germline CDR1 is MGHDK and CDR2 SYGVNS. The CDR3 totals 14 residues. Germline trimming cut 3 bases from V and 5 bases from J; bases unmatched to any gene: 2. The CDR3 sequence: CASSDRTGDNEQFF. The CDR3 DNA reads as TGTGCCAGCAGTGATAGGACAGGGGACAATGAGCAGTTCTTC.

A remark on this clone: A much more abundant neighbour one base away suggests this may be a read error. The rearrangement uses TRBV10-1 and TRBJ2-2, with 8 bases fitting TRBD2. Germline V gives CDR1 WNHNN, CDR2 SYGVQD (reference sequence). The CDR3 runs to 14 residues. CDR3 sequence (DNA): TGCGCCAGCAGCGCAGGGTCACCGGGGGGGGAGCTGCTTTTT. As protein: CASSAGSPGGELLF.

V gene TRBV11-3 combines with J gene TRBJ2-1; D is unresolved. V shed 0 bases and J shed 8 bases, with 8 bases lying between them. Germline V gives CDR1 SGHNT, CDR2 YENEEA. The CDR3 length is 13 residues. Written as DNA, the CDR3 is TGTGCCAGCAGCTTAGACGGGTTCTATGAGCAGTTCTTC. The encoded protein is CASSLDGFYEQFF.

This rearrangement joins TRBV6-1 to TRBJ2-5, with 8 bases lining up with TRBD1. Germline V lookup: CDR1 MNHNS, CDR2 SASEGT. This CDR3 has 15 amino acids. With V trimmed by 4 bases and J by 4 bases, 8 bases remained unmatched. CDR3 amino acids: CASSGSRGLGETQYF. The CDR3 DNA sequence: TGTGCCAGCAGTGGGAGCAGGGGGCTGGGAGAGACCCAGTACTTC.

As regards this clone: Just one base apart from a much larger clone, this may be a read error. No conserved phenylalanine or tryptophan is present at the end of the CDR3, so a read error is the likely explanation. The V gene is TRBV6-4, the J gene TRBJ2-7; D perhaps matches TRBD2 (5 bases). The length of the CDR3 is 13 residues. Trimming removed 5 bases from V and 2 bases from J, with 10 bases in between. Germline-derived CDR1 and CDR2 are MRHNA and SNTAGT. The CDR3 protein is CASSPSTTYEQYS. Written as DNA, the CDR3 is TGTGCCAGCAGTCCTAGCACTACCTACGAGCAGTACTCC.

The rearrangement uses TRBV10-3 and TRBJ1-4; 8 bases agree with TRBD1. With V trimmed by 3 bases and J by 7 bases, 7 bases remained unmatched. Per the germline V gene, CDR1 is ENHRY and CDR2 is SYGVKD. This CDR3 is 15 amino acids long. CDR3 loop: CAISDLDRVAEKLFF. CDR3 bases: TGTGCCATCAGTGACCTGGACAGGGTTGCTGAAAAACTGTTTTTT.

The V gene is TRBV18, the J gene TRBJ2-7, with D maybe TRBD2 (5 bases). The germline V gene has CDR1 KGHSH and CDR2 LQKENI. Trimming removed 0 bases at V and 5 bases at J, with 14 bases between. CDR3 length equals 15 residues. This CDR3 reads CASSPPAAGWDEQYF. The CDR3, as DNA: TGTGCCAGCTCACCACCAGCGGCCGGGTGGGACGAGCAGTACTTC.

The chain carries TRBV5-1 and TRBJ1-2; a possible D gene is TRBD1 (6 bases). The CDR3 spans 14 residues. Trimming took 7 bases from V and 5 from J, leaving 18 bases between them. Germline V CDR1 and CDR2: SGHRS, YFSETQ. CDR3 DNA sequence: TGCGCCAGCTCCCCCCCGGACAGTGTATATGGCTACACCTTC. This sequence encodes CASSPPDSVYGYTF.

The chain recombines TRBV28 with TRBJ2-5; D possibly corresponds to TRBD1 (5 bases). The CDR3 is 13 residues long. Trimming left V 5 bases short and J 2 bases short, with 9 bases between. The germline V gene encodes CDR1 MDHEN and CDR2 SYDVKM. The CDR3 loop is CASSRQLQETQYF. The CDR3 nucleotides read TGTGCCAGCAGTCGACAGTTACAAGAGACCCAGTACTTC.

The V and J genes are TRBV11-2 and TRBJ1-2, with D maybe TRBD1 (5 bases). The CDR3 totals 14 residues. V was shortened by 5 bases and J by 5 bases, with 15 bases between the two germline ends. CDR1 SGHAT and CDR2 FQNNGV come from the germline V gene. Here the CDR3 reads CASSQEQGDYGYTF. CDR3 DNA: TGTGCCAGCAGCCAGGAGCAGGGAGATTATGGCTACACCTTC. The entire variable domain, with the rest obtained from reference TRBV11-2 and TRBJ1-2, is as follows: EAGVAQSPRYKIIEKRQSVAFWCNPISGHATLYWYQQILGQGPKLLIQFQNNGVVDDSQLPKDRFSAERLKGVDSTLKIQPAKLEDSAVYLCASSQEQGDYGYTFGSGTRLTVV.

The chain recombines TRBV19 with TRBJ2-1, with 8 bases that match TRBD2. This CDR3 region has 15 residues. Germline trimming cut 3 bases from V and 9 bases from J; bases unmatched to any gene: 10. CDR1 LNHDA and CDR2 SQIVND come from the germline V gene (reference sequence). CDR3 nucleotide sequence: TGTGCCAGTAGTATCCTCGGCGGGAGGAGGCCTGAGCAGTTCTTC. Amino acids: CASSILGGRRPEQFF.

This clone was picked up one time. The rearrangement joins TRBV11-2 to TRBJ2-7, with D hard to call. The CDR3 runs 13 residues. Trimming left V 5 bases short and J 9 bases short, with 17 bases between. Germline-derived CDR1 and CDR2 are SGHAT and FQNNGV. DNA of the CDR3: TGTGCCAGCAGCACACCCCTCAGAGTAGGGCAGTACTTC. Translating it yields CASSTPLRVGQYF.

This chain uses TRBV7-9 with TRBJ2-5, with unresolved D. The CDR3 contains 14 residues. V lost 1 base and J lost 3, with 9 bases in between. Germline V lookup: CDR1 SEHNR, CDR2 FQNEAQ (reference sequence). In DNA, the CDR3 is TGTGCCAGCAGCTTAGTACCCCAGAAAGAGACCCAGTACTTC. This gives the protein CASSLVPQKETQYF.